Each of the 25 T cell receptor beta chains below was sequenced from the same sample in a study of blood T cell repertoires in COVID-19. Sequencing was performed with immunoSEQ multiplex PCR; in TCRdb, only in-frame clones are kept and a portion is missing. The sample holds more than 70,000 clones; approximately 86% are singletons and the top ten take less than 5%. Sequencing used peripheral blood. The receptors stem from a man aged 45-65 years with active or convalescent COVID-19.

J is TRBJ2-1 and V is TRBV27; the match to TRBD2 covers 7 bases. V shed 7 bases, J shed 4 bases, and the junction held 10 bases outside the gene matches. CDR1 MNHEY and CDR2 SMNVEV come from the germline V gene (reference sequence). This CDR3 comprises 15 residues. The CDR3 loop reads CASIKIAGFYNEQFF. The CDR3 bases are TGTGCCAGCATCAAAATAGCGGGTTTTTACAATGAGCAGTTCTTC.

The CDR3 DNA reads TGTGCCAGTAGTATAGATGGGCCAGGGGCTTCTCAAGAGACCCAGTACTTC. This gives the protein CASSIDGPGASQETQYF. The chain uses TRBV19 and TRBJ2-5, with D tentatively TRBD1 (6 bases). This CDR3 is built from 17 residues. Trimming removed 0 bases from V and 2 bases from J, with 16 bases in between. The germline V gene encodes CDR1 LNHDA and CDR2 SQIVND (reference sequence).

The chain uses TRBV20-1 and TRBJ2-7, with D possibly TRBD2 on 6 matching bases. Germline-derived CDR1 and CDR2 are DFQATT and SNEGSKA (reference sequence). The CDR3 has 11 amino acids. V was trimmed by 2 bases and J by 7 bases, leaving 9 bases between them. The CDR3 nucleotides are TGCAGTGCTAGAAACAGCGGGGAGCAGTACTTC. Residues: CSARNSGEQYF.

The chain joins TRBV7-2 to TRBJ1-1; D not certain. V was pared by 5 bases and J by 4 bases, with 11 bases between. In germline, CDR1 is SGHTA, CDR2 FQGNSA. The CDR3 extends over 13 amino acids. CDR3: CASSRDLRTEAFF. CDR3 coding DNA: TGTGCCAGCAGCCGGGATCTGCGCACTGAAGCTTTCTTT.

The CDR3 DNA reads as TGTGCCAGCAGTTACTCGGAGGACGGCCTCTATGGCTACACCTTC. Amino acids: CASSYSEDGLYGYTF. The chain is built from TRBV28 and TRBJ1-2; unclear D gene. CDR1 and CDR2 from the germline V gene are MDHEN and SYDVKM. V was trimmed by 4 bases and J by 4 bases, leaving 16 bases between them. This CDR3 is built from 15 residues.

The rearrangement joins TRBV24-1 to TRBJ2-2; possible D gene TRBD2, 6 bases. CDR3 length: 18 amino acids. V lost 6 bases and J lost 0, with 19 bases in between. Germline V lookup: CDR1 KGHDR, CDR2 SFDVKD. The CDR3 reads CATSTPWGSGTNTGELFF. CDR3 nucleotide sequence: TGTGCCACCAGTACCCCCTGGGGTAGCGGAACGAACACCGGGGAGCTGTTTTTT.

CDR3 sequence (DNA): TGTGCCAGCAGCCAAGCCAGAGGAGAGACCCAGTACTTC. This gives the protein CASSQARGETQYF. The rearrangement joins TRBV3-1 (or the pseudogene TRBV3-2) to TRBJ2-5; no definite D call. The CDR3 loop spans 13 amino acids. V was shortened by 1 base and J by 4 bases, with 7 bases between the two germline ends. Germline CDR1 and CDR2: LGHDT and YNNKEL (reference sequence).

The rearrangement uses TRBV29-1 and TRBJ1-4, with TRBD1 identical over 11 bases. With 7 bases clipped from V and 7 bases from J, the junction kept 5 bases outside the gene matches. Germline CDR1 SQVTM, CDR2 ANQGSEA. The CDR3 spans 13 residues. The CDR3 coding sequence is TGCAGCGCAACCGGGACAGGGGGTGAAAAACTGTTTTTT. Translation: CSATGTGGEKLFF.

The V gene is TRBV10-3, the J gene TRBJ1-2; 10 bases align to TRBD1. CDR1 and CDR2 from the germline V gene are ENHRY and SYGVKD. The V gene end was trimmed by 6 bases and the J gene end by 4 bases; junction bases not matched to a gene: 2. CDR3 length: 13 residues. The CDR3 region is CAIRGDRGYGYTF. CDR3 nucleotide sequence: TGTGCCATCAGAGGGGACAGGGGCTATGGCTACACCTTC.

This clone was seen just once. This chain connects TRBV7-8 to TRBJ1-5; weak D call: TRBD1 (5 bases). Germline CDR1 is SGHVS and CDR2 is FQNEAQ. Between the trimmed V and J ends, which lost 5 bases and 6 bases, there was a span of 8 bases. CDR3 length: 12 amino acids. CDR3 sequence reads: CASSKQGQPQHF. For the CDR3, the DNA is TGTGCCAGCAGCAAGCAGGGTCAGCCCCAGCATTTT.

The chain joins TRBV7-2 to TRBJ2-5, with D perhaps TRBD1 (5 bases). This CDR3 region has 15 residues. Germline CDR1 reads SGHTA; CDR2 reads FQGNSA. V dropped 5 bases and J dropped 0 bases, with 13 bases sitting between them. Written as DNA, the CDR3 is TGTGCCAGCAGCCCCAGGACACCGTACCAAGAGACCCAGTACTTC. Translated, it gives CASSPRTPYQETQYF. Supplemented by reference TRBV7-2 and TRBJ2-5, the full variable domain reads GAGVSQSPSNKVTEKGKDVELRCDPISGHTALYWYRQSLGQGLEFLIYFQGNSAPDKSGLPSDRFSAERTGGSVSTLTIQRTQQEDSAVYLCASSPRTPYQETQYFGPGTRLLVL.

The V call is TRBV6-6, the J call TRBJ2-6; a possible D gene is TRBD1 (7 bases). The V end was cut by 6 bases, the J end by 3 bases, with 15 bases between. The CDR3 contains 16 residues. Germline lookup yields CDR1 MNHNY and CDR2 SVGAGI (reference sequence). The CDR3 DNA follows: TGTGCCAGCAGAGGAGGGGGCGCCGGTGGGGCCAACGTCCTGACTTTC. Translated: CASRGGGAGGANVLTF.

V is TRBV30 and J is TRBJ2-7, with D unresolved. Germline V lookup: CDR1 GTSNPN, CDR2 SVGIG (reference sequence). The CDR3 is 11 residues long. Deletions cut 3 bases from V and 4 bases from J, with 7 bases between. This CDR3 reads CAWRKRYEQYF. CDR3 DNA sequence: TGTGCCTGGAGGAAGAGGTACGAGCAGTACTTC.

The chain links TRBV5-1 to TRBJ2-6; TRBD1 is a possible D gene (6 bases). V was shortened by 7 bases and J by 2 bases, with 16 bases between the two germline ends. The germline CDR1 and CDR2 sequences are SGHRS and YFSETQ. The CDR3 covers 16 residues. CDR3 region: CASQPSQGPGANVLTF. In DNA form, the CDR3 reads TGCGCCAGCCAACCGTCCCAGGGGCCTGGGGCCAACGTCCTGACTTTC. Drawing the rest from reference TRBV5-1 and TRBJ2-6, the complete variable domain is KAGVTQTPRYLIKTRGQQVTLSCSPISGHRSVSWYQQTPGQGLQFLFEYFSETQRNKGNFPGRFSGRQFSNSRSEMNVSTLELGDSALYLCASQPSQGPGANVLTFGAGSRLTVL.

CDR3 sequence (DNA): TGCGCCAGCAGCCCGGACAGTGCCAAAAACATTCAGTACTTC. Translated: CASSPDSAKNIQYF. This chain joins TRBV5-1 and TRBJ2-4; D is perhaps TRBD1 (6 bases). The CDR3 is 14 residues long. In germline, CDR1 is SGHRS, CDR2 YFSETQ. V lost 4 bases, J lost 1 base, and 9 bases lay in between.

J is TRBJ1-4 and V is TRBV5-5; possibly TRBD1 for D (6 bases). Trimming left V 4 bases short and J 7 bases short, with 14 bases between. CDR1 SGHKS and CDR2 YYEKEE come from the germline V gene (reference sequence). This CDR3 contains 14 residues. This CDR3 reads CASSIRGGVEKLFF. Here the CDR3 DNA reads TGTGCCAGCAGCATCAGGGGAGGGGTTGAAAAACTGTTTTTT.

The CDR3 DNA follows: TGTGCCACCAGCAGAGAAGCGGGGGTGAGGAATGAGCAGTTCTTC. Translating gives CATSREAGVRNEQFF. The rearrangement uses TRBV15 and TRBJ2-1, with 8 bases that match TRBD2. Germline CDR1 reads LNHNV; CDR2 reads YYDKDF (reference sequence). The CDR3 has 15 residues. V was pared by 0 bases and J by 7 bases, with 5 bases of the junction left unmatched.

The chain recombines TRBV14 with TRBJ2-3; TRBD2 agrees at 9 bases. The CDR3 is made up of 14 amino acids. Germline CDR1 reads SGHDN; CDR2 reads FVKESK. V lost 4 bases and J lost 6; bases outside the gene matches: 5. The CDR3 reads CASSRGGASDTQYF. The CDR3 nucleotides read TGTGCCAGCAGCCGCGGGGGGGCCTCGGATACGCAGTATTTT.

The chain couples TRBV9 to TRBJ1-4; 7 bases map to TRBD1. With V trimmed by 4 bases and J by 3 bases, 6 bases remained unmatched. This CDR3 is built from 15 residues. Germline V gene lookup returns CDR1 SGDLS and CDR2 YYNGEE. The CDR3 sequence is CASSLRTGANEKLFF. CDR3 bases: TGTGCCAGCAGCCTCAGGACAGGAGCTAATGAAAAACTGTTTTTT.

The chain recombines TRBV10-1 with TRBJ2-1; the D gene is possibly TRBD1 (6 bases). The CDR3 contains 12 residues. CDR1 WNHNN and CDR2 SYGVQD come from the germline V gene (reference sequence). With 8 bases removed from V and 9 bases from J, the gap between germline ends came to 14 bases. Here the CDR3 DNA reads TGCGCCAGCGAGGGGGAAACCGGTGAGCAGTTCTTC. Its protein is CASEGETGEQFF.

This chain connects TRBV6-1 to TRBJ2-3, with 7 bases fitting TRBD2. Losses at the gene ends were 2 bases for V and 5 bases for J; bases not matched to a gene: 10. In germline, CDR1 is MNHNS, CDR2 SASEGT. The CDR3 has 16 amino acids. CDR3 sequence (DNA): TGTGCCAGCAGTGAACTTTTTCGGCTAGCGGAAGATACGCAGTATTTT. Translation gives CASSELFRLAEDTQYF.

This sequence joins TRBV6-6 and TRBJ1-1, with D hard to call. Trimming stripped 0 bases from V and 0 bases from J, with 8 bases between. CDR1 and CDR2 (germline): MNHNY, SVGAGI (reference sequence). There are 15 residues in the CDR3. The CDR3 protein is CASSYSRQMNTEAFF. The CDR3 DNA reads TGTGCCAGCAGTTACTCGAGGCAGATGAACACTGAAGCTTTCTTT.

DNA for the CDR3: TGCGCCAGCAGCCAAGATAGGGCCCTGGGACAGGCGGCTGGCTACACCTTC. Amino acids: CASSQDRALGQAAGYTF. The chain recombines TRBV4-3 with TRBJ1-2; the match to TRBD1 covers 8 bases. Trimming cost V 0 bases and J 7 bases; bases outside gene matches: 13. This CDR3 comprises 17 residues. The V gene's germline CDR1 is LGHNA and CDR2 YSLEER.

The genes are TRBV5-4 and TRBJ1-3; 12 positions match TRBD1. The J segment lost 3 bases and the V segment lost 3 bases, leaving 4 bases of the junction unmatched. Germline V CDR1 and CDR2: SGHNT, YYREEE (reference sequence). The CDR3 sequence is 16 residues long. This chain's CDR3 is CASSWGTGGSGNTIYF. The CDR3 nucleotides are TGTGCCAGCAGCTGGGGGACAGGGGGCAGTGGAAACACCATATATTTT.

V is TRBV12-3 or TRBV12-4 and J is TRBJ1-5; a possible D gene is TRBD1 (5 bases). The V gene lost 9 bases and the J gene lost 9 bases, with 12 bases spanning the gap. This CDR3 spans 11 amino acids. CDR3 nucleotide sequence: TGTGCCAGTGGGGATGGGGCGCCCCAGCATTTT. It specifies CASGDGAPQHF.